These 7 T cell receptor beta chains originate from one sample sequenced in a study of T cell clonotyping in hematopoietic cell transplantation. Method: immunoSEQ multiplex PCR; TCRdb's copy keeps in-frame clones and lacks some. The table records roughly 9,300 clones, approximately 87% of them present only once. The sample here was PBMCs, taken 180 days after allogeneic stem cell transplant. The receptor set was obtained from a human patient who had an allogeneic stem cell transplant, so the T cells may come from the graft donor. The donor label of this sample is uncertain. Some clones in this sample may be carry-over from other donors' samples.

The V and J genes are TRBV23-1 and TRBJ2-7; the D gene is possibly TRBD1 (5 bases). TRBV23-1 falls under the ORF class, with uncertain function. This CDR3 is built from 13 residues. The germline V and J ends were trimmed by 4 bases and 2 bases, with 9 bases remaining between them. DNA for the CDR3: TGCGCCAGCAGTCGGGCAGGGACCTACGAGCAGTACTTC. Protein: CASSRAGTYEQYF.

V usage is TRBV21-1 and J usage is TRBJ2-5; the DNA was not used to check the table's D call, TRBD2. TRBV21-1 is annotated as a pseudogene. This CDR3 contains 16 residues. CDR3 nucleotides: TGTGCCAGCAGCAAATTATGCGCGGACTTAGAAGAGACCCAGTACTTC. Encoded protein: CASSKLCADLEETQYF.

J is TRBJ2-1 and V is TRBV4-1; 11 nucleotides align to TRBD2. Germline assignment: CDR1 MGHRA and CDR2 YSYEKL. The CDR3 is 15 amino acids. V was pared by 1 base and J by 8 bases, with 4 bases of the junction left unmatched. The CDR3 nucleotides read TGCGCCAGCAGCCAAGGTTATAGCGGGAGGGATGAGCAGTTCTTC. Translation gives CASSQGYSGRDEQFF.

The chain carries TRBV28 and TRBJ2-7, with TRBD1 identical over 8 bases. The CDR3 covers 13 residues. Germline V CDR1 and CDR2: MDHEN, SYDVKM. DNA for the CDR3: TGTGCGGTAGGACAGGGTCCATCCTACGAGCAGTACTTC. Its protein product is CAVGQGPSYEQYF.

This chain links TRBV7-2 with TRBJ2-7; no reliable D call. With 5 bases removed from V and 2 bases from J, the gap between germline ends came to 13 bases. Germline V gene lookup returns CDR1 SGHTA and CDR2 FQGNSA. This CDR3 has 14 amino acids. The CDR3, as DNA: TGTGCCAGCAGCCCGATGACGGTAACCTACGAGCAGTACTTC. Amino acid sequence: CASSPMTVTYEQYF. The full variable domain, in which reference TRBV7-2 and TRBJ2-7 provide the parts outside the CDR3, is GAGVSQSPSNKVTEKGKDVELRCDPISGHTALYWYRQSLGQGLEFLIYFQGNSAPDKSGLPSDRFSAERTGGSVSTLTIQRTQQEDSAVYLCASSPMTVTYEQYFGPGTRLTVT.

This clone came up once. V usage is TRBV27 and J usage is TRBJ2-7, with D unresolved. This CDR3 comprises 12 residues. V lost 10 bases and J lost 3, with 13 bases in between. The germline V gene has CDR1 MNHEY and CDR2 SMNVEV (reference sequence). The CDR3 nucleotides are TGTGCCACCCGAAAACTGGGCTACGAGCAGTACTTC. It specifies CATRKLGYEQYF.

The chain's CDR3 is CSALTRDTQYF. CDR3 nucleotide sequence: TGCAGTGCGCTGACGAGAGATACGCAGTATTTT. The chain couples TRBV20-1 to TRBJ2-3; no clear D. Germline V gene sequence: CDR1 DFQATT, CDR2 SNEGSKA (reference sequence). Trimming took 6 bases from V and 5 from J, leaving 9 bases between them. The CDR3 runs 11 residues.